This note documents a single T cell receptor beta chain sequence. Its antigen is unidentified. An end of the junction differs from the germline gene, which may be a read error. CDR1 and CDR2 from the germline V gene are SGHRS and YFSETQ. The CDR3 has 13 residues. They got blood RNA out of unsorted whole blood and also pulled out germline DNA. This sample is part of a study of tumor-infiltrating lymphocytes in primary liver carcinoma. At the level of the study: The study reported T1-T3 N0M0 tumors spanning 4.2 to 10 cm.

Overall study findings and caveats: Since sampling was bulk and unsorted, CD4+ and CD8+ repertoires were not compared.

The investigators made TCR beta cDNA from approximately 0.5 ug total RNA, using a constant-region primer. Libraries covering TCR beta were generated through three nested multiplex PCR rounds (using a slightly modified ARM-PCR). Two initial PCR rounds of roughly 10 cycles each paired TRBV1-TRBV30 forward primers with a C-beta reverse primer. A single record per CDR3 protein comes from TCRdb applying MiXCR to the multiplex PCR reads. The profile shows around 330,000 distinct CDR3 sequences, about 60% of them singletons. Sequenced sample: peripheral blood. This TCR derives from a man aged 35-49 years with primary liver carcinoma and hepatitis B virus infection. The V call is TRBV5-1, the J call TRBJ1-1; TRBD1 is a possible D gene (6 bases). The CDR3 region has the DNA TGCGCCAGCAGCCGTGACAGGAACAGTGAAGCTTTCTTT. It is translated as CASSRDRNSEAFF.